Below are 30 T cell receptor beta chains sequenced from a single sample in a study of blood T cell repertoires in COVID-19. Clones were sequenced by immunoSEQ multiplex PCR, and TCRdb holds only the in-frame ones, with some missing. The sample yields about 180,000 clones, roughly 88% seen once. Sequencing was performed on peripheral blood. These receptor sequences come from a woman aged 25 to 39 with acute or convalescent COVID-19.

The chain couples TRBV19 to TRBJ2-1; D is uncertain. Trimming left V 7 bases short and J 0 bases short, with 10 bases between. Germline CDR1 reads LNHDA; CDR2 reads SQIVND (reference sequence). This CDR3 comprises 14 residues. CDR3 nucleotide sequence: TGTGCCAGTAAATCGGGTAGCTCCTACAATGAGCAGTTCTTC. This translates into CASKSGSSYNEQFF.

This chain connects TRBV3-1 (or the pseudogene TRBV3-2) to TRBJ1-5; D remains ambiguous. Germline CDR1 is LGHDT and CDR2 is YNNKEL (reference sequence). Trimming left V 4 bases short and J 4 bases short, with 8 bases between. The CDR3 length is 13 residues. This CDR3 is CASSPGPNQPQHF. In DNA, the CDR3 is TGTGCCAGCAGCCCTGGCCCTAATCAGCCCCAGCATTTT.

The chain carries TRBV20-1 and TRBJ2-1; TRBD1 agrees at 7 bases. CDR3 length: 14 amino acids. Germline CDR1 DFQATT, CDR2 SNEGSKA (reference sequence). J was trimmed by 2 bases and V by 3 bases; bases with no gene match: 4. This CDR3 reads CSASKGTAYNEQFF. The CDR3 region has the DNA TGCAGTGCTAGTAAGGGGACAGCCTACAATGAGCAGTTCTTC.

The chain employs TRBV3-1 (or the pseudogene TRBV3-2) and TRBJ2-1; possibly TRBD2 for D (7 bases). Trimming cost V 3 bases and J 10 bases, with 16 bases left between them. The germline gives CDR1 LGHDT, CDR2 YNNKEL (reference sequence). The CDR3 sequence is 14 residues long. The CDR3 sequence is CASSQGGGSGEQFF. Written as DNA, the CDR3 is TGTGCCAGCAGCCAGGGGGGCGGGAGTGGGGAGCAGTTCTTC.

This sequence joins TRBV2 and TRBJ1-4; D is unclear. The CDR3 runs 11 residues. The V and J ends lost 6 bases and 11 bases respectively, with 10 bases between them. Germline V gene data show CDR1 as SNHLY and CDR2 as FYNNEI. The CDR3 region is CASSAGNKLFF. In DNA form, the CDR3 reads TGTGCCAGCAGCGCCGGGAACAAACTGTTTTTT.

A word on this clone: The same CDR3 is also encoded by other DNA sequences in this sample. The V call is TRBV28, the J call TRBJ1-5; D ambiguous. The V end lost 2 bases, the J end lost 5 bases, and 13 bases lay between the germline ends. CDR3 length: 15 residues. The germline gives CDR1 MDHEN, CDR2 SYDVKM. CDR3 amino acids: CASSLGGVVDQPQHF. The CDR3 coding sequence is TGTGCCAGCAGTTTAGGAGGAGTCGTGGATCAGCCCCAGCATTTT.

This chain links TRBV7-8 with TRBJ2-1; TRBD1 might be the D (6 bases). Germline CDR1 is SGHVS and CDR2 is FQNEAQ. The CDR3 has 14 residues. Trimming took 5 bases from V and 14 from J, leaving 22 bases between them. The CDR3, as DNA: TGTGCCAGCAGCCTGAGGGCGTTGAGGGGGACGGAGTTCTTC. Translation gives CASSLRALRGTEFF.

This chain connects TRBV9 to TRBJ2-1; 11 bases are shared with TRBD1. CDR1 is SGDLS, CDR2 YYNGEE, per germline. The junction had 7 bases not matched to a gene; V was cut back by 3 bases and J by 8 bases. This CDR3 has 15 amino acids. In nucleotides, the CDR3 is TGTGCCAGCAGCGGGACAGGGGGCGAAGGCTATGAGCAGTTCTTC. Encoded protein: CASSGTGGEGYEQFF.

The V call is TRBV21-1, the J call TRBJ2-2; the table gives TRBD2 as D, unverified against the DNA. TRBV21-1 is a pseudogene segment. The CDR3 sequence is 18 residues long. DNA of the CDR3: TGTGCCAGCAGCAAAGGTCGTAGGGAGGGAAAGAACACCGGGGAGCTGTTTTTT. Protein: CASSKGRREGKNTGELFF.

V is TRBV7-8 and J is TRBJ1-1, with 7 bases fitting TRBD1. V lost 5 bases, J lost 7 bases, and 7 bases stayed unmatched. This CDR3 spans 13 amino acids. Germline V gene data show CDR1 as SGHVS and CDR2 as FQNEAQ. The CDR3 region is CASSRRDSNEAFF. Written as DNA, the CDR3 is TGTGCCAGCAGCAGACGGGACAGTAATGAAGCTTTCTTT.

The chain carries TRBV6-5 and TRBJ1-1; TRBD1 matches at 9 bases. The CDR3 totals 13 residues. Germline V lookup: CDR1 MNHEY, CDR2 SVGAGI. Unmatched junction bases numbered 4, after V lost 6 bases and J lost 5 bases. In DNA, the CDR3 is TGTGCCAGCAGAGGACAGGGGAGGACTGAAGCTTTCTTT. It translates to CASRGQGRTEAFF.

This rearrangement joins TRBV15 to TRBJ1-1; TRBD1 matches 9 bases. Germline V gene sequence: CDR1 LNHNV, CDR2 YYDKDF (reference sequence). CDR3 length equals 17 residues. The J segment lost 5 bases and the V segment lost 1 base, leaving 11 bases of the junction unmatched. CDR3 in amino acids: CATSRGGGTGRGTEAFF. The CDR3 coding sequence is TGTGCCACCAGCAGAGGAGGAGGGACAGGGCGTGGGACTGAAGCTTTCTTT.

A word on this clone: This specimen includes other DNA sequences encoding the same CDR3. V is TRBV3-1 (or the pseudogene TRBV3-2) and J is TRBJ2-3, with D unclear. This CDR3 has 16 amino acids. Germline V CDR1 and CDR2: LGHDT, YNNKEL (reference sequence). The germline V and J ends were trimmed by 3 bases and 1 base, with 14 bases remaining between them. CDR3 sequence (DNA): TGTGCCAGCAGCCAGGTTGTTGCAGGCCGCACAGATACGCAGTATTTT. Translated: CASSQVVAGRTDTQYF.

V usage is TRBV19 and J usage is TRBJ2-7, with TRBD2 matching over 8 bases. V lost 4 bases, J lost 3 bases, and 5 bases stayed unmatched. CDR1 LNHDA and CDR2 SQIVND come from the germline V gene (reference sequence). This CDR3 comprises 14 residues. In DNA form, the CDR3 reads TGTGCCAGTAGTAGCGGGAGGCCGCTCTACGAGCAGTACTTC. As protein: CASSSGRPLYEQYF.

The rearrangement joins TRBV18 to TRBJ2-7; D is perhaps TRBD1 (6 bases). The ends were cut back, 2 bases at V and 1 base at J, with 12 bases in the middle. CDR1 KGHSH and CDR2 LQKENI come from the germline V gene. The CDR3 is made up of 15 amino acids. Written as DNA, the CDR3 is TGTGCCAGCTCACCAACATACCAGGGGTCCTACGAGCAGTACTTC. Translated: CASSPTYQGSYEQYF.

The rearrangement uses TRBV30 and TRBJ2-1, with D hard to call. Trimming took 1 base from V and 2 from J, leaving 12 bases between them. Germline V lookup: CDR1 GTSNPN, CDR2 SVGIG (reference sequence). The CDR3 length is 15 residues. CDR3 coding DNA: TGTGCCTGGAGTGGAAACGGAGCGACCTACAATGAGCAGTTCTTC. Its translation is CAWSGNGATYNEQFF.

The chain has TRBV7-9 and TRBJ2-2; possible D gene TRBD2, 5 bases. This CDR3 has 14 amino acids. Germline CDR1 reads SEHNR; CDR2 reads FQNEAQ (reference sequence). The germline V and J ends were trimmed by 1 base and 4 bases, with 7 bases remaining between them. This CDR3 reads CASSLVGSTGELFF. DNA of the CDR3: TGTGCCAGCAGCTTAGTTGGGAGCACCGGGGAGCTGTTTTTT.

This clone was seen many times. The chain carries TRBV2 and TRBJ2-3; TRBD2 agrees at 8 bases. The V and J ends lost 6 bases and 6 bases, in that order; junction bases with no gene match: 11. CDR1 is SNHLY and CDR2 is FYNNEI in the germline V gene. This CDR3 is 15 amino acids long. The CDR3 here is CASSGEGLGLDTQYF. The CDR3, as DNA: TGTGCCAGCAGCGGGGAGGGACTAGGTCTCGATACGCAGTATTTT.

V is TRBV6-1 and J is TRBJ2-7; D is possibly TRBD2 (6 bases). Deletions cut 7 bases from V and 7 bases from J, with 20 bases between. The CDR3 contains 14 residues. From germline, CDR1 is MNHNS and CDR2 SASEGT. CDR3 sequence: CASNTGTLLGEQYF. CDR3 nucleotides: TGTGCCAGCAACACCGGGACTCTACTAGGGGAGCAGTACTTC.

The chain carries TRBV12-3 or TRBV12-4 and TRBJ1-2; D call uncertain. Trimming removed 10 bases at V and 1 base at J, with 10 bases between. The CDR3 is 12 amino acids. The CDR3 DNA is TGTGCCACCTCGGAGGGTAACTATGGCTACACCTTC. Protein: CATSEGNYGYTF.

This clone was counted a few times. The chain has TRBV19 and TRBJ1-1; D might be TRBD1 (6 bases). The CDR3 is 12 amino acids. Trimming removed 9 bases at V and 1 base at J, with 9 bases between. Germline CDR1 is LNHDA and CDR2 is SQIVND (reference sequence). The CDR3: CASQDRNTEAFF. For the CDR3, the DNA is TGTGCCAGCCAGGACAGGAACACTGAAGCTTTCTTT.

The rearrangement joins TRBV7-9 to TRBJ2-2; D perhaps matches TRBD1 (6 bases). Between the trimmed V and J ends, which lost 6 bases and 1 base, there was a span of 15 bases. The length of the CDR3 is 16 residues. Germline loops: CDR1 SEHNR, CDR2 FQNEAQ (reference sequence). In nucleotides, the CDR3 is TGTGCCAGCAGAGCCTCATGGGGGCAGAACACCGGGGAGCTGTTTTTT. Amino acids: CASRASWGQNTGELFF.

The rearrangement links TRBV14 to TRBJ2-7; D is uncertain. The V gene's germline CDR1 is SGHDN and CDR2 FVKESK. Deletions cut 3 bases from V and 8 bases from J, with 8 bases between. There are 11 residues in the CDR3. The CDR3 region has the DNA TGTGCCAGCAGCCAGGGCAGGAAGCAGTACTTC. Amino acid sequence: CASSQGRKQYF.

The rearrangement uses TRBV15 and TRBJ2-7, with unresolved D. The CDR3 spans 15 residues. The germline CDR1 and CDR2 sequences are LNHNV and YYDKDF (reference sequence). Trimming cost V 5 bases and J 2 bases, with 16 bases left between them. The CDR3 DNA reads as TGTGCCACCAGCGCTCAGCTAGATTCCACCTACGAGCAGTACTTC. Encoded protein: CATSAQLDSTYEQYF.

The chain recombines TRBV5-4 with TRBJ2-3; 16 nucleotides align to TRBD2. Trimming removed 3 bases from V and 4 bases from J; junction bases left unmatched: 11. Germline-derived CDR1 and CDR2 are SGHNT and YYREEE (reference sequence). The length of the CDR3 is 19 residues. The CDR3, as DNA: TGTGCCAGCAGCTCCCCGGGACTAGCGGGAGGGCCCTCCCCAGATACGCAGTATTTT. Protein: CASSSPGLAGGPSPDTQYF.

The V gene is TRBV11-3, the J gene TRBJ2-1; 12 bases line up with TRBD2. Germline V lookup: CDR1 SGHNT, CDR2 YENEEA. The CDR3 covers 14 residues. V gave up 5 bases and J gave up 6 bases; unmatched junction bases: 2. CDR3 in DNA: TGTGCCAGCAGCCGGACTAGCGGGATCAATGAGCAGTTCTTC. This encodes CASSRTSGINEQFF.

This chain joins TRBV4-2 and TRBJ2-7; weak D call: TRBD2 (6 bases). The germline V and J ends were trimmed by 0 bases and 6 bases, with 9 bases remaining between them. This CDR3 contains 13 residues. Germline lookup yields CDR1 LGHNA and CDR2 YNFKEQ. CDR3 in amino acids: CASSQDPEGEQYF. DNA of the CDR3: TGTGCCAGCAGCCAAGATCCGGAGGGCGAGCAGTACTTC.

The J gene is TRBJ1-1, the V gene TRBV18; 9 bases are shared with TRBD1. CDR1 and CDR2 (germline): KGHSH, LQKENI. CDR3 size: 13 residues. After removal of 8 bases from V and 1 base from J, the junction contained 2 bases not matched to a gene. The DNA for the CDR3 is TGTGCCAGCACGGGACAGGGGAACACTGAAGCTTTCTTT. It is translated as CASTGQGNTEAFF.

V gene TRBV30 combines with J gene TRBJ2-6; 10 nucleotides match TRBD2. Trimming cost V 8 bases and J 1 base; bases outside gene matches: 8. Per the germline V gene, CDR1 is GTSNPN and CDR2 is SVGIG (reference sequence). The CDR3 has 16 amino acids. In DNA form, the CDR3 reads TGTGCCCTATCGACTAGCGGGCCGTCTGGGGCCAACGTCCTGACTTTC. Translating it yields CALSTSGPSGANVLTF.

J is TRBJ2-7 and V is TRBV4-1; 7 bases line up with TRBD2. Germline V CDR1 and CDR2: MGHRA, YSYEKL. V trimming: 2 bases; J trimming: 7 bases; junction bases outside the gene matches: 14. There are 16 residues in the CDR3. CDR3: CASSQTFLREVGEQYF. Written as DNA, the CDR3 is TGCGCCAGCAGCCAAACTTTTTTACGGGAGGTTGGGGAGCAGTACTTC.